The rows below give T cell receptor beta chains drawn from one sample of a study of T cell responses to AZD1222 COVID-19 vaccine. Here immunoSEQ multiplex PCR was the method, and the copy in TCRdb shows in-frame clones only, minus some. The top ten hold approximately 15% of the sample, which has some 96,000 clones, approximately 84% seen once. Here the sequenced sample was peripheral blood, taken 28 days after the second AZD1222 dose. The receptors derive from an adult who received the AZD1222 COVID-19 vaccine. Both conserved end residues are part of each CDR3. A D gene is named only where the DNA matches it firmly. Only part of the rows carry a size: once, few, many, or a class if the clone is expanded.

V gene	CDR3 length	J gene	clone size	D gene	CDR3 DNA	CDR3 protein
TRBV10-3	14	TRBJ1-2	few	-	TGTGCCACCAGGGAAGACGTCGCGATCTATGGCTACACCTTC	CATREDVAIYGYTF
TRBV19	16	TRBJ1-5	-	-	TGTGCCAGTAGCATAACCGGGGGGGGCCGCAATCAGCCCCAGCATTTT	CASSITGGGRNQPQHF
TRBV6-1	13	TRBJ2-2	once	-	TGTGCCAGCAGTGAAGCTGAACCCGGGGAGCTGTTTTTT	CASSEAEPGELFF
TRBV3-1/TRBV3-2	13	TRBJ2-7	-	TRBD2	TGTGCCAGCCAACTAGCGGGGTCCTACGAGCAGTACTTC	CASQLAGSYEQYF
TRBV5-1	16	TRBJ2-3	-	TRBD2	TGCGCCAGCAGCTTTCGGACTAGCGGGGGCACAGATACGCAGTATTTT	CASSFRTSGGTDTQYF
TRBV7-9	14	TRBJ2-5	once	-	TGTGCCAGCAGCTTAGCGGCCCGCTATGAGACCCAGTACTTC	CASSLAARYETQYF
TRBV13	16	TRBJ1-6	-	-	TGTGCCAGCAGCTTCGGGCCCGCCCCCGATAATTCACCCCTCCACTTT	CASSFGPAPDNSPLHF
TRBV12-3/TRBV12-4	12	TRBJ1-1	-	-	TGTGCCAGCAGTTTAATGAACACTGAAGCTTTCTTT	CASSLMNTEAFF
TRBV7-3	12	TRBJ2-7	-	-	TGTGCCAGCAGCTTCCCAGGGGCTGAGCAGTACTTC	CASSFPGAEQYF
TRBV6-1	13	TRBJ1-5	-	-	TGTGCCAGCAGTGAAGTCCGGGATCAGCCCCAGCATTTT	CASSEVRDQPQHF
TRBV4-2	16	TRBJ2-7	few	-	TGTGCCAGCAGCCAAGATATCGGACCCGAGGCCTACGAGCAGTACTTC	CASSQDIGPEAYEQYF
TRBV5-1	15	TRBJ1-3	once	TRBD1	TGCGCCAGCAGCTTGGTGACAGGGTCTGGAAACACCATATATTTT	CASSLVTGSGNTIYF
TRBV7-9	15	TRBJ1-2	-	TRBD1	TGTGCCAGCAGCGAGGGGACAGGGGTATTCTATGGCTACACCTTC	CASSEGTGVFYGYTF
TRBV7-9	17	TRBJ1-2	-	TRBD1	TGTGCCAGCAGCCCACCGACAGGGACTGAATATAACTATGGCTACACCTTC	CASSPPTGTEYNYGYTF
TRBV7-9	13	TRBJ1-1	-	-	TGTGCCAGCAGCTCACCAGGGATCTCTGAAGCTTTCTTT	CASSSPGISEAFF
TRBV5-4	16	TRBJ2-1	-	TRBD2	TGTGCCAGCAGCCCTGGGACTAGTTATCGGGGGAATGAGCAGTTCTTC	CASSPGTSYRGNEQFF
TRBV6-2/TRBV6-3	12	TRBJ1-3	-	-	TGTGCCAGCAGTTTTTCTGGAAACACCATATATTTT	CASSFSGNTIYF
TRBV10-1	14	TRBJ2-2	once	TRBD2	TGCGCCAGCAGTAGCGGGGGACTCACCGGGGAGCTGTTTTTT	CASSSGGLTGELFF
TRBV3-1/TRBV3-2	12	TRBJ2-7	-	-	TGTGCCAGCAGCCAAGGCCCCGAGACCCGGTACTTC	CASSQGPETRYF
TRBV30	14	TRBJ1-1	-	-	TGTGCCTGGAGTGTGGGTTTCGCCTCGGCTGAAGCTTTCTTT	CAWSVGFASAEAFF
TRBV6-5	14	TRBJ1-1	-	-	TGTGCCAGCAGTCACAGGGTCATGAACACTGAAGCTTTCTTT	CASSHRVMNTEAFF
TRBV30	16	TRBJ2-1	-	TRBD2	TGTGCCTGGAGGTTTAGGAGCGGGAGGAGTTGGGATGAGCAGTTCTTC	CAWRFRSGRSWDEQFF
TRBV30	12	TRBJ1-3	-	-	TGTGCCTGGAGTGGAGGTGAAAACACCATATATTTT	CAWSGGENTIYF
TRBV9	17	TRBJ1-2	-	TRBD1	TGTGCCAGCAGCGCAACGGGGGGGACAGGAACTAACTATGGCTACACCTTC	CASSATGGTGTNYGYTF
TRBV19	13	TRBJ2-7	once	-	TGTGCCAGTAGTATCCTACCGGGCTACGAGCAGTACTTC	CASSILPGYEQYF
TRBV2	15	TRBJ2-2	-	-	TGTGCCAGCAGTGTCAGTGGCCGTGGCACCGGGGAGCTGTTTTTT	CASSVSGRGTGELFF
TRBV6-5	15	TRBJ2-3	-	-	TGTGCCAGCAGTACTCTAGCGTACAGCACAGATACGCAGTATTTT	CASSTLAYSTDTQYF
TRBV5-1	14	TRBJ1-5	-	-	TGCGCCAGCAGCATGACAGGTTTGGATCAGCCCCAGCATTTT	CASSMTGLDQPQHF
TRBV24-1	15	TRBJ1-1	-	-	TGTGCCATCGAAAAACCCAGGGTGAGGGCAGATGAAGCTTTCTTT	CAIEKPRVRADEAFF
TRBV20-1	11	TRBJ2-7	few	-	TGCAGTGCAACCGACAGCCTAGAGCAGTACTTC	CSATDSLEQYF
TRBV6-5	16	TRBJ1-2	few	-	TGTGCCAGCAGTTACTCGGGAGCCGGGGCCCTGGGGGGCTACACCTTC	CASSYSGAGALGGYTF
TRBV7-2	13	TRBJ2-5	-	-	TGTGCCAGCAGCTTCAGGGGCCAAGAGACCCAGTACTTC	CASSFRGQETQYF
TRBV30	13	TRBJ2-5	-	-	TGTGCCTGGACAGGAAGGAACCAAGAGACCCAGTACTTC	CAWTGRNQETQYF
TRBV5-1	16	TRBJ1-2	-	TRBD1	TGCGCCAGCAGCTTAGACCCCGGGACAGGGGAGAGAGGCTACACCTTC	CASSLDPGTGERGYTF
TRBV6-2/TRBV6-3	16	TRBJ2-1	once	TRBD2	TGTGCCAGCAGTCCGGGACTAGCGGAAAGGGGCAATGAGCAGTTCTTC	CASSPGLAERGNEQFF
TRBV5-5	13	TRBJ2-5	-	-	TGTGCCAGCAGCTTGGCTAGGGAAGAGACCCAGTACTTC	CASSLAREETQYF
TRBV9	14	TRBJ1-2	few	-	TGTGCCAGCAGCAACTGGGACAATAACTATGGCTACACCTTC	CASSNWDNNYGYTF